This T cell receptor beta chain was captured by sequencing in a study of high-grade serous ovarian cancer treatment subgroups. Study-wide points: Clonal relatedness tracked neoantigen level, and by trend copy number and mutation load. Repertoire similarity ranged about 0.1 to 0.79 between tumors of one patient.

Tumor samples were taken before definitive surgery or chemotherapy. For this clone: Antigen specificity is unknown.

Only in-frame clones appear in the TCRdb table, and some are missing; sequencing was by immunoSEQ multiplex PCR. The sample holds about 520 clones, roughly four fifths seen once. The sequenced sample was tumor tissue. The receptor was isolated from a human donor with high-grade serous ovarian cancer.

Here the CDR3 reads CASGQNGETQYF. The CDR3 DNA sequence: TGTGCCAGCGGACAAAACGGAGAGACCCAGTACTTC. The chain is built from TRBV2 and TRBJ2-5; a weak D match, TRBD1 (5 bases). Trimming pared 8 bases from V and 4 bases from J, leaving 11 bases between. CDR1 and CDR2 (germline): SNHLY, FYNNEI. The length of the CDR3 is 12 residues.